Reported below is one T cell receptor beta chain. Its antigen target is currently unknown. It has no much larger one-base neighbor in the sample; base qualities were not kept. The data are from a study of cytomegalovirus exposure and HLA in healthy donors (dated by TCRdb to between 2016 and 2019). Study-wide context: An earlier analysis of 587 of the donors reported roughly 300 Gb of sequence data and 95 million to 120 million unique TCR beta sequences obtained from about 179 million T cells. An early release covering 550 to 700 HLA-typed donors comprised 300 to 350 gigabases of sequencing data and tens of millions of unique TCR sequences. The genetic ancestry cluster associated with self-reported Caucasian donors included about 81% of the approximately 430 genotyped donors. The study aimed to test whether signatures of past pathogen exposure could be identified by cataloging public T cell receptors. The T cell repertoires of some 700 subjects were profiled by immunosequencing and related to cytomegalovirus serostatus. In addition to the first cohort of approximately 670 subjects, a separate validation cohort of about 120 different subjects was used. To predict cytomegalovirus infection status, the study combined high-throughput TCR immunosequencing, statistical association of individual TCRs with disease status, and machine learning. To study patterns of TCR occurrence, a later analysis re-analyzed previously published TCR beta repertoires from several hundred donors and added high-resolution HLA genotyping. Rather than using new phenotypic data, the later analysis identified candidate immune exposures from TCR beta sequences and from how often those sequences occurred across donors. An earlier analysis of a few hundred of the donors applied high-throughput TCR beta sequencing to assess whether each TCR beta V gene segment acted as functional or pseudogenic. Donor age, sex, ethnicity and CMV serostatus were compiled together with the repertoire data. A later genetic analysis used genome-wide SNP genotypes for about 65% of the 666 donors, treating that subset as a discovery cohort. Every discovery cohort repertoire had been produced on one sequencing platform. HLA typing included class I and class II loci at four-digit resolution. Typing coverage differed by locus: A, B, C, DRB1 and DQB1 were typed in roughly 629-640 donors, DQA1 in 522, DPA1 in approximately 610, and DPB1 in roughly 470. Roughly 5 DR-DQ haplotypes were treated as single units for association and clustering because of strong linkage in the cohort. Across under 500 genotyped donors of the cohort, an average of about 240,000 unique TCR beta nucleotide sequences per donor were sequenced, and 15% to 20% of those sequences were non-productive. Study-level results and caveats: According to a later analysis, TCR association rates differed among HLA loci, with DRB1 alleles showing the most associated TCRs and HLA-C alleles showing the fewest. Some IMGT-functional V segments, including TRBV6-2 and TRBV6-3, could not be distinguished by the 87-base-pair reads and were therefore excluded. In an earlier analysis of approximately 590 of the donors, most TCR beta V segments appeared in productive rearrangements about 87% or about 30% of the time, broadly matching IMGT annotations. The only immune exposure information available for the cohort was CMV serostatus. Presence/absence analyses assumed roughly uniform sequencing depth across donors, an assumption that may not hold. This cohort had only TCR beta chains sequenced, and the lack of alpha or paired-chain data limited which features could be detected. Because HLA typing was missing for some donors at each locus, association tests included only the typed subset. A further reported finding was that TCR beta sequences accurately predicted the HLA-A and HLA-B alleles for most subjects in the first cohort. An association between a missense DCLRE1C variant and V-gene and J-gene trimming of TCR beta chains was found in a later genetic analysis and replicated in an independent cohort. Compared with the approximately 600-donor mean, donors in an Asian-associated ancestry cluster had fewer N-insertions in productive TCRs, according to a later genetic analysis. Most CMV-associated TCR beta chains appeared to be HLA-restricted in a later analysis, and the HLA associations seemed to be driven largely by CMV exposure. When HLA alleles, especially DR and DQ, strongly co-occurred, TCR associations were difficult to assign to individual alleles. A later analysis reported that several top co-occurrence clusters appeared linked to parvovirus B19, influenza, CMV and Epstein-Barr virus. Correlated functional status among segregating V segments might be attributable to linkage disequilibrium, but an unknown experimental factor could not be ruled out. In a later analysis, HLA-associated TCR beta chains showed more clonal expansion and lower generation probabilities than non-associated chains that were equally common. Because counts were too low, some 17 rarely observed V segments, including chromosome 9 orphons, were left out of the earlier analysis of about 500 of the donors. The authors suggested that the approach could potentially be extended to other disease states and immunological phenotypes. While some public TCRs were present in many individuals, most TCR sequences turned up only very rarely across donors. In both the original and validation cohorts, the classifier was reported to diagnose cytomegalovirus status with high specificity and sensitivity. A cluster of highly shared sequence variants was judged likely to represent a technical artifact of the sequencing pipeline. At a false discovery rate of 0.05, a later analysis linked about 17,000 TCR beta sequences to specific HLA alleles. The study gave a list of 150 to 200 TCR beta chains associated with cytomegalovirus. In vitro tests confirmed that a few of the cytomegalovirus-associated TCR beta chains recognize cytomegalovirus antigens.

The cohort consisted of 666 healthy bone marrow donors. At the time of sampling, every cohort member was nominally healthy, though immune exposures that went unrecorded were likely present. The donor tested CMV seronegative and was one of the 352 seronegative cohort members. A peripheral blood sample was provided by each donor, and peripheral blood mononuclear cells were used for TCR beta sequencing. Genomic DNA extraction from the blood cell samples was performed with the Qiagen DNeasy Blood Extraction Kit. Ends trimmed: V by 3 bases, J by 11 bases; bases unmatched to a gene: 13. The germline V gene gives CDR1 as SGHRS and CDR2 as YFSETQ. From the cysteine through the phenylalanine, the CDR3 covers 16 amino acids. Kept here is only the CDR3 DNA, which spans 48 bases and is read in frame from base 1. The method was the immunoSEQ multiplex PCR assay. A mixture of 60 forward primers for TCR Vbeta segments and 13 reverse primers for TCR Jbeta segments was used in the multiplex PCR. Amplification of the CDR3 region of rearranged TCR beta genes was performed with a multiplex PCR assay on genomic DNA. On the Illumina HiSeq System, the amplified TCR beta libraries were sequenced as 87-base-pair reads. The paper's data handling went like this. A later analysis counted about 80 million unique TCR beta chains across the 666 repertoires, and about 10 million of these chains were shared by at least two donors. Raw reads were error-corrected and collapsed into unique sequences with a nearest-neighbor algorithm that merged closely related sequences to remove PCR and sequencing errors. CDR3 sequences were aligned to IMGT reference sequences to assign V, D and J gene segments. Each retained sequence needed at least a six-nucleotide match to both a V gene segment and a J gene segment. A rearrangement was called productive if the CDR3 had no stop codons and remained in frame with V and J, and every other rearrangement was called non-productive. Following IMGT convention, CDR3 was defined as the stretch from the second conserved V-encoded cysteine up to the conserved J-encoded phenylalanine. The earlier analysis of some 580 of the donors excluded any sequence lacking an unambiguous match to a single V gene segment. In an earlier analysis of around 590 of the donors, a V segment was called functional when productive rearrangements were above 56.7%, and segregating when the standard deviation between donors exceeded 5%. A statistical classification framework was developed to diagnose cytomegalovirus status using the catalog of TCR beta chain sequences. A later analysis assigned V and J genes by comparing TCR nucleotide sequences with IMGT/GENE-DB human TR gene sequences. The TCRdist pipeline was used in a later analysis to assign CDR3 sequences and most-parsimonious VDJ recombination scenarios. In a later analysis, each TCR beta chain was defined by its CDR3 amino acid sequence together with its V-gene family, and reads lacking a unique V-gene family were excluded. A later analysis removed roughly 590 highly shared, low-generation-probability nucleotide sequences to deal with suspected cross-contamination and a sequencing artifact. In a later analysis, a clonal expansion index for each public chain was calculated from normalized within-repertoire ranks of inferred template counts. A later analysis computed generation probabilities with a VDJ recombination model fitted to out-of-frame rearrangements, and checked the results against IGoR. Hypergeometric tests were used in a later analysis to score TCR-TCR, TCR-HLA and TCR-CMV co-occurrence, with a repertoire-size bias correction applied to the TCR pairs. In a later analysis, false discovery rates were estimated by permuting HLA or CMV assignments 20 times. In a later analysis, co-occurring TCRs were grouped with DBSCAN, and TCRdist sequence similarity was added when clustering was performed within HLA-allele-positive subsets. For co-occurrence clustering, repertoires with fewer than 30,000 or more than 120,000 public chains were excluded, along with five or six repertoires with anomalous nucleotide sharing. TCRdb holds this immuneACCESS table with in-frame rearrangements only. Some clones are missing; in checked studies, unresolved V genes explain under half, and the rest has no known cause. The DNA gave D and trimming, while V, J and clone size come from that table. The sample table contains about 140,000 clones; only one count was recorded for around three quarters of them. Around 1% of the sample goes to the ten largest clones.

The clonotype was recovered from a man younger than 35 in good health and CMV-seronegative. Material for sequencing was PBMCs. Recombination connected TRBV5-1 to TRBJ1-6; 8 of the junction bases match TRBD1. The CDR3: CASSSMRAGGSTPLHF. At the DNA level, the sequence is TGCGCCAGCAGCTCGATGAGGGCAGGGGGCTCGACACCCCTCCACTTT.